One and the same sample provided the 20 T cell receptor beta chains below, sequenced in a study of regulatory T cells in long-lasting Graves disease. Time point indicated: newly diagnosed GD, antithyroid drugs for less than 3 months. RNA isolated from PBMCs was used to make the TCR library. Libraries of TCR beta came from iRepertoire HTBI primers plus Arm-PCR of CDR3 regions. Each CDR3 protein gets one entry after TCRdb re-called the multiplex PCR reads with MiXCR. The repertoire holds some 220,000 distinct CDR3 sequences, with approximately 18% as singletons. The same specimen was also included in a second study, on T cells in Graves' hyperthyroidism and ophthalmopathy.

The sample consisted of peripheral blood mononuclear cells (PBMCs), taken at new diagnosis, from a patient treated with antithyroid drugs. These receptors were collected from a woman in her thirties with Graves disease.

The table lists this clonotype with many counts. The gene calls are TRBV12-3 or TRBV12-4 and TRBJ1-5; D is perhaps TRBD1 (5 bases). The CDR3 extends over 19 amino acids. Trimming removed 6 bases from V and 2 bases from J, with 26 bases in between. CDR3 DNA: TGTGCCAGCAGCCAAGCGGGGGACCATTGGGGGTACGGCAATCAGCCCCAGCATTTT. Its protein product is CASSQAGDHWGYGNQPQHF.

This clonotype has at least ten counts. The V and J genes are TRBV19 and TRBJ2-7; D perhaps matches TRBD2 (6 bases). Germline V gene lookup returns CDR1 LNHDA and CDR2 SQIVND (reference sequence). Between the trimmed V and J ends, which lost 4 bases and 0 bases, there was a span of 16 bases. There are 16 residues in the CDR3. CDR3 bases: TGTGCCAGTAGTACGGGGAGGCGGGCGGTCTCCTACGAGCAGTACTTC. This gives the protein CASSTGRRAVSYEQYF.

This clonotype was counted only a few times. This chain links TRBV12-3 or TRBV12-4 with TRBJ1-4; D is uncertain. V lost 3 bases, J lost 5 bases, and 10 bases lay in between. This CDR3 has 14 amino acids. CDR3 nucleotides: TGTGCCAGCAGTTTGAAGCGGTCGAATGAAAAACTGTTTTTT. It encodes CASSLKRSNEKLFF.

This clonotype was seen just once. This rearrangement joins TRBV19 to TRBJ2-7; the match to TRBD1 covers 8 bases. The CDR3 loop spans 14 amino acids. Germline V gene lookup returns CDR1 LNHDA and CDR2 SQIVND (reference sequence). With 0 bases clipped from V and 9 bases from J, the junction kept 7 bases outside the gene matches. The DNA for the CDR3 is TGTGCCAGTAGTATAGATGCGGACAGGGCAGCGCAGTACTTC. Its translation is CASSIDADRAAQYF. Full variable domain (rest looked up from reference TRBV19 and TRBJ2-7): DGGITQSPKYLFRKEGQNVTLSCEQNLNHDAMYWYRQDPGQGLRLIYYSQIVNDFQKGDIAEGYSVSREKKESFPLTVTSAQKNPTAFYLCASSIDADRAAQYFGPGTRLTVT.

The chain carries TRBV29-1 and TRBJ1-4, with 7 bases aligning to TRBD1. CDR1 and CDR2 from the germline V gene are SQVTM and ANQGSEA. The CDR3 covers 13 residues. CDR3 protein: CTSSEGAGEKLFF. CDR3 bases: TGCACCTCCTCTGAGGGGGCGGGTGAAAAACTGTTTTTT.

This clonotype was counted at least ten times. CDR3 DNA: TGTGCCAGCAGTCGCCGCTTCCGGGACAGGGGTCGCTATGGCTACACCTTC. Its protein is CASSRRFRDRGRYGYTF. The chain employs TRBV27 and TRBJ1-2, with 10 bases matching TRBD1. Germline CDR1 reads MNHEY; CDR2 reads SMNVEV (reference sequence). The junction had 13 bases not matched to a gene; V was cut back by 5 bases and J by 4 bases. This CDR3 is built from 17 residues.

This clonotype has just a few counts. The chain employs TRBV4-2 and TRBJ2-2; D tentatively fits TRBD1 or TRBD2 (5 bases each). The CDR3 is made up of 18 amino acids. Germline values: CDR1 LGHNA, CDR2 YNFKEQ. V was pared by 0 bases and J by 0 bases, with 14 bases between. The CDR3 bases are TGTGCCAGCAGCCAAGATCCTTTCGGGACCTCGAACACCGGGGAGCTGTTTTTT. Translating it yields CASSQDPFGTSNTGELFF.

As regards this clonotype: A far larger clone is a single base away, which makes a read error likely. This rearrangement joins TRBV6-5 to TRBJ1-4; tentatively, D is TRBD1 (6 bases). Germline-derived CDR1 and CDR2 are MNHEY and SVGAGI. The length of the CDR3 is 16 residues. V was trimmed by 2 bases and J by 8 bases, leaving 18 bases between them. CDR3 region: CASSYRGGAGREKLFF. The CDR3 nucleotides read TGTGCCAGCAGTTACAGGGGGGGCGCGGGACGGGAAAAACTGTTTTTT.

This clonotype was detected many times. The chain joins TRBV28 to TRBJ1-2; TRBD1 might be the D (6 bases). Per the germline V gene, CDR1 is MDHEN and CDR2 is SYDVKM. Trimming stripped 3 bases from V and 5 bases from J, with 13 bases between. The CDR3 totals 14 residues. The CDR3 region is CASSFGGRPYGYTF. DNA for the CDR3: TGTGCCAGCAGTTTCGGGGGGCGCCCATATGGCTACACCTTC.

This clonotype was recorded at least ten times. V and J are TRBV12-3 or TRBV12-4 and TRBJ2-3, with a tentative D call TRBD1 (6 bases). This CDR3 contains 14 residues. With 4 bases removed from V and 1 base from J, the gap between germline ends came to 9 bases. The chain's CDR3 is CASSSRQGTDTQYF. The CDR3 DNA sequence: TGTGCCAGCAGTTCGAGACAGGGCACAGATACGCAGTATTTT.

The table lists this clonotype with many counts. This chain links TRBV6-1 with TRBJ1-5; 8 nucleotides line up with TRBD1. Trimming at V came to 1 base and at J to 0 bases, leaving 2 bases not matched to a gene. This CDR3 has 16 residues. Germline values: CDR1 MNHNS, CDR2 SASEGT. The CDR3 sequence is CASSEGTGNSNQPQHF. Here the CDR3 DNA reads TGTGCCAGCAGTGAAGGGACAGGGAATAGCAATCAGCCCCAGCATTTT.

This clonotype was seen a handful of times. The V gene is TRBV15, the J gene TRBJ2-7; D might be TRBD1 (6 bases). Between the trimmed V and J ends, which lost 7 bases and 4 bases, there was a span of 17 bases. Per the germline V gene, CDR1 is LNHNV and CDR2 is YYDKDF (reference sequence). CDR3 length: 14 amino acids. The CDR3 region is CATKRGTEQYEQYF. The CDR3 DNA sequence: TGTGCCACCAAGAGGGGGACGGAGCAGTACGAGCAGTACTTC.

In this sample, this clonotype turned up many times. The chain recombines TRBV6-1 with TRBJ2-5; 12 bases are a match to TRBD2. Looked up from germline, CDR1 is MNHNS and CDR2 is SASEGT. CDR3 length: 16 amino acids. V lost 7 bases to trimming and J lost 5 bases; unmatched junction nucleotides: 11. This CDR3 reads CASNGLAGRFRETQYF. Written as DNA, the CDR3 is TGTGCCAGCAACGGACTAGCGGGGCGCTTTCGGGAGACCCAGTACTTC.

This clonotype was counted many times. The V call is TRBV6-1, the J call TRBJ2-5; 11 bases map to TRBD2. The V segment lost 3 bases and the J segment 5 bases; nucleotides outside the gene matches: 11. The CDR3 loop spans 17 amino acids. The germline CDR1 and CDR2 sequences are MNHNS and SASEGT. The CDR3: CASSDGLAGGPGETQYF. CDR3 DNA: TGTGCCAGCAGTGATGGGTTAGCGGGAGGGCCGGGGGAGACCCAGTACTTC.

This clonotype was seen repeatedly, ten times or more. This sequence joins TRBV20-1 and TRBJ2-7, with D uncertain. Germline V gene lookup returns CDR1 DFQATT and CDR2 SNEGSKA (reference sequence). There are 11 residues in the CDR3. Trimming cost V 5 bases and J 3 bases, with 8 bases left between them. The chain's CDR3 is CSAPQDYEQYF. The CDR3 DNA is TGCAGTGCTCCTCAGGACTACGAGCAGTACTTC.

This clonotype was observed at least ten times. The V call is TRBV11-2, the J call TRBJ2-1, with D perhaps TRBD2 (5 bases). The CDR3 length is 11 residues. Germline lookup yields CDR1 SGHAT and CDR2 FQNNGV. Trimming left V 8 bases short and J 6 bases short, with 8 bases between. The CDR3 loop is CASGRGNEQFF. The DNA of the CDR3 is TGTGCCAGCGGGAGAGGCAATGAGCAGTTCTTC.

The chain joins TRBV18 to TRBJ1-1; D may be TRBD1 (6 bases). The length of the CDR3 is 13 residues. Per the germline V gene, CDR1 is KGHSH and CDR2 is LQKENI. V was pared by 0 bases and J by 8 bases, with 10 bases between. The CDR3 region is CASSPPGGLEAFF. The CDR3 DNA follows: TGTGCCAGCTCACCACCTGGGGGGCTGGAAGCTTTCTTT.

This clonotype was counted ten times or more. The gene calls are TRBV30 and TRBJ1-1; no clear D gene. Trimming cost V 0 bases and J 0 bases, with 11 bases left between them. The CDR3 loop spans 15 amino acids. CDR1 and CDR2 (germline): GTSNPN, SVGIG (reference sequence). The CDR3 region has the DNA TGTGCCTGGAGTGTATTCCCAGCAATGAACACTGAAGCTTTCTTT. Its protein product is CAWSVFPAMNTEAFF.

This clonotype was recorded many times. CDR3 sequence (DNA): TGTGCCAGTAGTAATCAGGGGATGATAAGCAATCAGCCCCAGCATTTT. Amino acids: CASSNQGMISNQPQHF. The V gene is TRBV19, the J gene TRBJ1-5, with D tentatively TRBD1 (6 bases). Germline V gives CDR1 LNHDA, CDR2 SQIVND (reference sequence). Deletions cut 4 bases from V and 1 base from J, with 14 bases between. This CDR3 is 16 amino acids long.

This clonotype came up many times. Relative to the germline gene, one junction end is altered; a read error may explain this. The chain recombines TRBV4-1 with TRBJ1-6; D perhaps matches TRBD1 (5 bases). Looked up from germline, CDR1 is MGHRA and CDR2 is YSYEKL. CDR3 length: 13 amino acids. Written as DNA, the CDR3 is TGCGCCAGCAGCCAAGAGAAATTCACAGCGGGGACCTTT. This translates into CASSQEKFTAGTF.